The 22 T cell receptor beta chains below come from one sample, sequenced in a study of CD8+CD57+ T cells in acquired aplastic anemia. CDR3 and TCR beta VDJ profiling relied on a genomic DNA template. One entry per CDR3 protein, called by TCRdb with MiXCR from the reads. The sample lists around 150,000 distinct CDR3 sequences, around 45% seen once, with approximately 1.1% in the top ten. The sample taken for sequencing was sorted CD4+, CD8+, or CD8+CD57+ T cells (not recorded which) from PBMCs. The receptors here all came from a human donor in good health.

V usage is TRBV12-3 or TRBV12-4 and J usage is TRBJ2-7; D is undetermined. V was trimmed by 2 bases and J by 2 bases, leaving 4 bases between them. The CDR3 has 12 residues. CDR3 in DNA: TGTGCCAGCAGTTTATCACCCTACGAGCAGTACTTC. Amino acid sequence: CASSLSPYEQYF.

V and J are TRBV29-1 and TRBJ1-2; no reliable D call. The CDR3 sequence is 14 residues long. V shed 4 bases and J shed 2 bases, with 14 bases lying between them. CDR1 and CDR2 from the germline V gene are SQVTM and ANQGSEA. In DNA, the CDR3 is TGCAGCGTTGCCGGATCTCAGGAGAACTATGGCTACACCTTC. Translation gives CSVAGSQENYGYTF. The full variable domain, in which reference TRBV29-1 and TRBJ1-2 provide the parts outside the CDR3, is SAVISQKPSRDICQRGTSLTIQCQVDSQVTMMFWYRQQPGQSLTLIATANQGSEATYESGFVIDKFPISRPNLTFSTLTVSNMSPEDSSIYLCSVAGSQENYGYTFGSGTRLTVV.

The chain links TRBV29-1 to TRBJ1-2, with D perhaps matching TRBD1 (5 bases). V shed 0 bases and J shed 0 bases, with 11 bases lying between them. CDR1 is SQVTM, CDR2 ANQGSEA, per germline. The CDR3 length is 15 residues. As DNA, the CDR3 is TGCAGCGTTGAAGATTTATCGGGGGCTAACTATGGCTACACCTTC. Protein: CSVEDLSGANYGYTF.

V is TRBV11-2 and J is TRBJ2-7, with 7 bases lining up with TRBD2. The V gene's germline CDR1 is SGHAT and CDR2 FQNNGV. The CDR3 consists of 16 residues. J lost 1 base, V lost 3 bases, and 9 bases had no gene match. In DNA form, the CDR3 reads TGTGCCAGCAGCTTCCCCCGACGGGGAGGGTCCTACGAGCAGTACTTC. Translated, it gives CASSFPRRGGSYEQYF. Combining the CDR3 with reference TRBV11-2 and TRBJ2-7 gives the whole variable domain EAGVAQSPRYKIIEKRQSVAFWCNPISGHATLYWYQQILGQGPKLLIQFQNNGVVDDSQLPKDRFSAERLKGVDSTLKIQPAKLEDSAVYLCASSFPRRGGSYEQYFGPGTRLTVT.

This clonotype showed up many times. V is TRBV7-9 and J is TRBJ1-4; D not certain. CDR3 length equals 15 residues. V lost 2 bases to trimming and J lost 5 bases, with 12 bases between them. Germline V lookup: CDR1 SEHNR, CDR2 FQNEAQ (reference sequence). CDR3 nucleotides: TGTGCCAGCAGCTTATTTCAAGCAAGAAATGAAAAACTGTTTTTT. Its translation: CASSLFQARNEKLFF.

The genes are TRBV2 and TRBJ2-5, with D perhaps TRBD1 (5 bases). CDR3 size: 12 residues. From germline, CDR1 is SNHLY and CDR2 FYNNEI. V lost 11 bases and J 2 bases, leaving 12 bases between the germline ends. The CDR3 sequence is CASRAEQETQYF. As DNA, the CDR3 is TGTGCCTCCAGGGCAGAGCAAGAGACCCAGTACTTC.

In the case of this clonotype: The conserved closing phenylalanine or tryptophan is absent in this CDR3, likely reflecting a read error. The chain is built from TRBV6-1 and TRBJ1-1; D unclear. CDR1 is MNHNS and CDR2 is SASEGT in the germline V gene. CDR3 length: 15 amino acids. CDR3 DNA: TGTGCCAGTAGTGGAAGTCGGTTAGGCGCCCGTGAAGCTTTCCTT. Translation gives CASSGSRLGAREAFL.

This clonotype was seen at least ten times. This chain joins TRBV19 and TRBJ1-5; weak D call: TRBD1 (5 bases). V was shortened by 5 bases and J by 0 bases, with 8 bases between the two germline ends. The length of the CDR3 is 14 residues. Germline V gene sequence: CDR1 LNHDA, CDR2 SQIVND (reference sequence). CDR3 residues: CASSPGHSNQPQHF. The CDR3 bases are TGTGCCAGTAGTCCTGGACATAGCAATCAGCCCCAGCATTTT.

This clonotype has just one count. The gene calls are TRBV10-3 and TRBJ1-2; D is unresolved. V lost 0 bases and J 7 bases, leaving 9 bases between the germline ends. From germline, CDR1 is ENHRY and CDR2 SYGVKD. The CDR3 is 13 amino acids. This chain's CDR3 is CAISESGYGGYTF. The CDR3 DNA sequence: TGTGCCATCAGTGAGTCGGGGTATGGTGGCTACACCTTC.

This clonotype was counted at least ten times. For the CDR3, the DNA is TGCGCCAGCAGCCAAGTGTGGACTAGCGGGAGCTACGAGCAGTACTTC. Protein sequence: CASSQVWTSGSYEQYF. J is TRBJ2-7 and V is TRBV4-1; 13 bases match TRBD2. From germline, CDR1 is MGHRA and CDR2 YSYEKL. The CDR3 totals 16 residues. The V gene end was trimmed by 1 base and the J gene end by 3 bases; junction bases not matched to a gene: 3.

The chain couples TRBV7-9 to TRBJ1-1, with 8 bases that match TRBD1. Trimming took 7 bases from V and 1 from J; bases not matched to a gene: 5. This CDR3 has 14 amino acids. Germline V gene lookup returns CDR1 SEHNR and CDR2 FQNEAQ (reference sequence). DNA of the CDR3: TGTGCCAGCATGCCGGGGACAGGGAACACTGAAGCTTTCTTT. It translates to CASMPGTGNTEAFF.

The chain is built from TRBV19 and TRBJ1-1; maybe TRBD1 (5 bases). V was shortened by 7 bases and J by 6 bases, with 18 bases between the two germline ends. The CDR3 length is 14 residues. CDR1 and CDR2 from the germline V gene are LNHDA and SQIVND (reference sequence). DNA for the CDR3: TGTGCCAGTACGCCGGGGGTCGTTCCCTCTGAAGCTTTCTTT. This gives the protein CASTPGVVPSEAFF.

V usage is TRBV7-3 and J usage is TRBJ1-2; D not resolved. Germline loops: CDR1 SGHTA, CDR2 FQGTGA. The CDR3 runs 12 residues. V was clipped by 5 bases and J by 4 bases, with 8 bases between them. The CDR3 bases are TGTGCCAGCAGCCTGGAGGGCTATGGCTACACCTTC. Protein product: CASSLEGYGYTF.

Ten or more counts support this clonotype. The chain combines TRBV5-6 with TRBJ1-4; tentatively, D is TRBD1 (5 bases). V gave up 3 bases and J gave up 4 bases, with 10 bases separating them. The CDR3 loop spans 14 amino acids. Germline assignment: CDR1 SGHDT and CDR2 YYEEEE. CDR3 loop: CASSSTVRNEKLFF. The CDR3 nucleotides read TGTGCCAGCAGCTCGACAGTCCGTAATGAAAAACTGTTTTTT.

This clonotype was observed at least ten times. The CDR3 nucleotides are TGCAGTGCTAGAGATCGAACCCTAGCGGGTGAGCAGTTCTTC. Amino acids: CSARDRTLAGEQFF. V gene TRBV20-1 combines with J gene TRBJ2-1; 8 positions agree with TRBD2. The ends lost 0 bases at V and 9 bases at J; junction bases unmatched: 7. CDR3 length equals 14 residues. CDR1 and CDR2 (germline): DFQATT, SNEGSKA (reference sequence).

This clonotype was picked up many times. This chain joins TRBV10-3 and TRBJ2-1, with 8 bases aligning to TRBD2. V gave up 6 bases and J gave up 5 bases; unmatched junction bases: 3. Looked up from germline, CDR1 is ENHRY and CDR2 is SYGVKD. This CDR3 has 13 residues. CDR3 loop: CAISTSGNNEQFF. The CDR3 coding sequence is TGTGCCATCAGCACTAGCGGTAACAATGAGCAGTTCTTC.

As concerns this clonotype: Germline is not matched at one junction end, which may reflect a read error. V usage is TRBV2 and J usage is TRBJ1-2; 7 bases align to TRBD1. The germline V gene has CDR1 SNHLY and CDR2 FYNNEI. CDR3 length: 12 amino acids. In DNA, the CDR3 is TGTGCCAGCACCGACAGGGTTTATGGCTGCACCTTC. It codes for CASTDRVYGCTF.

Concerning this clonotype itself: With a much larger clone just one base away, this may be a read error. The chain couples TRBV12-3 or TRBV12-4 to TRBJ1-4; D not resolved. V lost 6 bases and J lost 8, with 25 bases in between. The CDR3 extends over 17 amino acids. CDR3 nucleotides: TGTGCCAGCAGCTTGGACGCTTTCAGATCGGGTGGCGAAAAACTGTTTTTT. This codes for CASSLDAFRSGGEKLFF.

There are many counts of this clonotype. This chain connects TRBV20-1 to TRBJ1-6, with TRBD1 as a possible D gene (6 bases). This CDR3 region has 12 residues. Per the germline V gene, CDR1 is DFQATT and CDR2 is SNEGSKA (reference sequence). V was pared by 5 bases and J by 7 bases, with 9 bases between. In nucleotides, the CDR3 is TGCAGTGCTGGTCAGGGGAATTCACCCCTCCACTTT. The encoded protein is CSAGQGNSPLHF.

CDR3 residues: CASSAGTGLAGVSTDTQYF. The CDR3 DNA follows: TGTGCCAGCAGCGCGGGGACGGGACTAGCGGGAGTTAGCACAGATACGCAGTATTTT. The chain has TRBV9 and TRBJ2-3; 14 bases fit TRBD2. Trimming at V came to 3 bases and at J to 0 bases, leaving 9 bases not matched to a gene. Germline V CDR1 and CDR2: SGDLS, YYNGEE. The CDR3 contains 19 residues.

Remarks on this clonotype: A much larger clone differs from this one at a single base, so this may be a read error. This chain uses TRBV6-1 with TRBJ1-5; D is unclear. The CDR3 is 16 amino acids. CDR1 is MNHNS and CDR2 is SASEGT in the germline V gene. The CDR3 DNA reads TGTGCCAGCAGTGACCGCGGAGGGTCGGGCAATCAGCCCCAGCGTTTT. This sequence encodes CASSDRGGSGNQPQRF.

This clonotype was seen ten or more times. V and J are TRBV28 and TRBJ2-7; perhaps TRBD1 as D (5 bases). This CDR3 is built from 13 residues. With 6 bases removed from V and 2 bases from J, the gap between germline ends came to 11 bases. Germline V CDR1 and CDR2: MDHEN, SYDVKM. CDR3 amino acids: CASSSTATYEQYF. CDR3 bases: TGTGCCAGCAGCTCGACAGCTACCTACGAGCAGTACTTC.